The T cell receptor (beta chain) under discussion was sequenced for a study of blood T cell repertoires in COVID-19. Study in general: Sites across the United States, Italy and Spain contributed samples from acute and convalescent COVID-19.

Assay: immunoSEQ multiplex PCR; the TCRdb copy retains only in-frame clones and omits some. The data contain hundreds of thousands of clones, roughly 79% of them singletons. The CDR3 covers 16 residues. Per germline, CDR1 SEHNR and CDR2 FQNEAQ (reference sequence). Trimming removed 0 bases from V and 8 bases from J; junction bases left unmatched: 8. This TCR was sampled from a woman over 75 with acute or convalescent COVID-19. Source material: peripheral blood. The chain couples TRBV7-9 to TRBJ1-2, with TRBD1 matching over 11 bases. CDR3 bases: TGTGCCAGCAGCTTAGCGACAGGACAGGGGGCCGCGGGCTACACCTTC. This codes for CASSLATGQGAAGYTF.